The clone carrying this TCR beta chain was counted at least ten times. Germline V CDR1 and CDR2: MDHEN, SYDVKM. V dropped 10 bases and J dropped 6 bases, with 16 bases sitting between them. The CDR3 consists of 12 residues. RNA transcripts served as the template for amplifying TCR beta CDR3 regions. The HTBI set primed first-round TCR CDR3 RT-PCR. MiXCR, applied by TCRdb to the multiplex PCR reads, yields one record per CDR3 protein. The sample consists of about 300,000 distinct CDR3 sequences, under 30% of them appearing once. The sample belongs to a study of T cells in Graves' hyperthyroidism and ophthalmopathy. As for the study in general: Peripheral blood collection took place at initial diagnosis, before any treatment.

The chain links TRBV28 to TRBJ2-7; TRBD1 is a possible D gene (5 bases). Sequenced material: blood. This clonotype was obtained from a man aged 35 to 55 with Graves' hyperthyroidism that later progressed to Graves' ophthalmopathy. The CDR3 nucleotides are TGTGCCACCTACATAGCAGGGATCGAGCAGTACTTC. Protein sequence: CATYIAGIEQYF.